The entry that follows covers one T cell receptor (beta chain) sequence. Antigen unknown. The data are from a study of a mutant IDH1 vaccine in newly diagnosed glioma. From germline, CDR1 is MNHEY and CDR2 SVGAGI. With 0 bases removed from V and 1 base from J, the gap between germline ends came to 9 bases. CDR3 length equals 15 residues. Stated time point: week 23, last vaccination. Vaccine doses each comprised 300 ug of mutant IDH1 20-mer peptide, with topical imiquimod. Clones were read by immunoSEQ multiplex PCR, and TCRdb kept only the in-frame ones, dropping some. Of 52,000 or so clones in the sample, about four fifths were seen once.

The clonotype was recovered from a man aged 40-49 years with glioma. V is TRBV6-5 and J is TRBJ2-5; D call uncertain. The sequenced sample was PBMCs, obtained from a glioma patient whose treatment included an IDH1 peptide vaccine. The CDR3 sequence: CASSYSGSLQETQYF. DNA of the CDR3: TGTGCCAGCAGTTACTCGGGCAGCCTCCAAGAGACCCAGTACTTC.